Below, 5 T cell receptor beta chains from the same sample are listed, as sequenced in a study of naive and memory T cell subsets. Treatment: skin biopsy from PPD injection site in Mantoux-positive individual. TCR cDNA received a 3' ligated oligonucleotide that carried a UMI. Ligated cDNA underwent four rounds of PCR with nested alpha and beta constant region primers and SP2. TCRdb passed the UMI-ligation and nested PCR reads through MiXCR, listing each CDR3 protein once. Of approximately 22,000 distinct CDR3 sequences listed, about 6% are singletons. Sequences were derived from skin, sampled from a tuberculin skin test site. The receptors were gathered from an adult in good health.

This clonotype was counted ten times or more. The CDR3 nucleotides read TGCAGTGCCGCAGGGGGACAGGGGGCTGCTAACTATGGCTACACCTTC. This codes for CSAAGGQGAANYGYTF. The gene calls are TRBV20-1 and TRBJ1-2; 12 nucleotides match TRBD1. The germline V gene has CDR1 DFQATT and CDR2 SNEGSKA (reference sequence). J gave up 0 bases and V 6 bases, and 8 bases lay outside the gene matches. The CDR3 length is 16 residues.

This clonotype was detected many times. The chain joins TRBV27 to TRBJ2-2, with 12 bases aligning to TRBD2. Germline values: CDR1 MNHEY, CDR2 SMNVEV (reference sequence). After removal of 5 bases from V and 2 bases from J, the junction contained 9 bases not matched to a gene. CDR3 size: 18 residues. The CDR3 spells CASSIGLAGWINTGELFF. For the CDR3, the DNA is TGTGCCAGCAGTATAGGACTAGCGGGATGGATCAACACCGGGGAGCTGTTTTTT.

This clonotype has ten or more counts. The chain has TRBV6-5 and TRBJ2-7; no clear D gene. Germline values: CDR1 MNHEY, CDR2 SVGAGI. The germline V and J ends were trimmed by 8 bases and 0 bases, with 11 bases remaining between them. The CDR3 is 13 residues long. The CDR3 loop is CASGISPSYEQYF. The CDR3 region has the DNA TGTGCCAGCGGGATATCACCCTCCTACGAGCAGTACTTC.

This clonotype occurred many times. The chain couples TRBV7-9 to TRBJ2-2, with TRBD1 matching 7 bases. CDR3 length: 14 residues. Germline V CDR1 and CDR2: SEHNR, FQNEAQ (reference sequence). V shed 8 bases, J shed 5 bases, and the junction held 8 bases outside the gene matches. The CDR3 loop is CASATGLKTGELFF. The CDR3 bases are TGTGCCAGCGCGACAGGGCTGAAAACCGGGGAGCTGTTTTTT.

This clonotype was detected many times. The CDR3 sequence: CSAARQRGNTIYF. The CDR3 bases are TGCAGTGCCGCGCGCCAGCGCGGAAACACCATATATTTT. The gene calls are TRBV20-1 and TRBJ1-3, with D unclear. The length of the CDR3 is 13 residues. Germline CDR1 and CDR2: DFQATT and SNEGSKA (reference sequence). V was clipped by 6 bases and J by 4 bases, with 13 bases between them.